This T cell receptor beta chain was recorded in a study of cytomegalovirus exposure and HLA in healthy donors. Study details: Out of 350 to 400 genotyped donors, around 80% belonged to the Caucasian-associated ancestry cluster.

Healthy bone marrow donors formed the donor group. PCR employed 60 Vbeta and 13 Jbeta primers. TCRdb keeps only in-frame clones here, not all; method: immunoSEQ multiplex PCR. In the table there are some 150,000 clones, 60% to 85% of which are singletons. This CDR3 comprises 13 residues. The ends were cut back, 2 bases at V and 1 base at J, with 6 bases in the middle. Germline lookup yields CDR1 SGHVS and CDR2 FQNEAQ. The sequenced sample was PBMCs. This clonotype was obtained from a female donor in good health and CMV-seropositive. The rearrangement links TRBV7-8 to TRBJ2-7, with no clear D. CDR3 sequence reads: CASSLSESYEQYF. The CDR3, as DNA: TGTGCCAGCAGCTTATCGGAGTCCTACGAGCAGTACTTC.